This TCR beta chain was sequenced in a study of T cell changes during pregnancy in multiple sclerosis. Germline V CDR1 and CDR2: SEHNR, FQNEAQ (reference sequence). The ends were cut back, 1 base at V and 4 bases at J, with 13 bases in the middle. The CDR3 has 15 amino acids. The data were produced by immunoSEQ multiplex PCR, yet TCRdb's version contains in-frame clones alone and is incomplete. The table has tens of thousands of clones, around 91% seen once. The sample was peripheral blood, taken after pregnancy. This sequence originates from a female donor with multiple sclerosis, enrolled in a pregnancy study. The chain couples TRBV7-9 to TRBJ2-5; D might be TRBD1 (5 bases). The CDR3 DNA reads as TGTGCCAGCAGCTTAGGGCAGGGTTTTGGAGAGACCCAGTACTTC. Translation: CASSLGQGFGETQYF. Filled out from reference TRBV7-9 and TRBJ2-5, the complete variable domain reads DTGVSQNPRHKITKRGQNVTFRCDPISEHNRLYWYRQTLGQGPEFLTYFQNEAQLEKSRLLSDRFSAERPKGSFSTLEIQRTEQGDSAMYLCASSLGQGFGETQYFGPGTRLLVL.